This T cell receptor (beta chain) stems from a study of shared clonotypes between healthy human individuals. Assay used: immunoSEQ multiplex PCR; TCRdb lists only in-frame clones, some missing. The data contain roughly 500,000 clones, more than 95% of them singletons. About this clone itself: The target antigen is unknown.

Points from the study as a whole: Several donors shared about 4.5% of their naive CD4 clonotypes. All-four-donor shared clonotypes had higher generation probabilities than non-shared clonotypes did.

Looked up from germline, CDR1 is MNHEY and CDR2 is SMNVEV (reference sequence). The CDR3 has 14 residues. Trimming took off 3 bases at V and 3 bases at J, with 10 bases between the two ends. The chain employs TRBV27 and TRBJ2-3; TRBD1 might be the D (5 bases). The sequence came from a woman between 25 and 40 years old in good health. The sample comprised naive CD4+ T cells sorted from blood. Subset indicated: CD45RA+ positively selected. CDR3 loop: CASSFSRATDTQYF. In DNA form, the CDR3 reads TGTGCCAGCAGTTTTTCCAGGGCTACAGATACGCAGTATTTT.